One sample yielded the 22 T cell receptor beta chains listed below, sequenced in a study of T-cell memory formation after mild COVID-19. Using its own MiXCR run on the 5' RACE reads, TCRdb lists one record per CDR3 protein. This table holds a few hundred thousand distinct CDR3 sequences, about 16% found once. Material for sequencing was PBMCs or a T cell subset sorted from them (not recorded which). These receptors came from a man aged 18-30 years who had mild COVID-19 (a few samples of this study predate the infection). Cell type and time point are not known.

The chain couples TRBV7-2 to TRBJ1-6, with D unresolved. Germline CDR1 and CDR2: SGHTA and FQGNSA. Trimming removed 6 bases at V and 9 bases at J, with 18 bases between. The CDR3 extends over 15 amino acids. The CDR3 protein is CASSWPPGVVSPLHF. The CDR3 DNA reads TGTGCCAGCAGTTGGCCCCCCGGGGTTGTTTCACCCCTCCACTTT.

Notes on this clonotype: One end of the junction is discordant with germline, which a read error may explain. J is TRBJ1-1 and V is TRBV29-1; D is perhaps TRBD1 (5 bases). The CDR3 contains 13 residues. CDR1 and CDR2 (germline): SQVTM, ANQGSEA. The CDR3 loop is CSLSGALKTEAFF. In DNA, the CDR3 is TGCAGCCTAAGCGGGGCGCTGAAAACTGAAGCTTTCTTT.

This clonotype has a count of ten or more. V usage is TRBV7-2 and J usage is TRBJ2-7; D unclear. The V gene lost 3 bases and the J gene lost 0 bases, with 6 bases spanning the gap. The length of the CDR3 is 13 residues. CDR1 SGHTA and CDR2 FQGNSA come from the germline V gene. CDR3 nucleotides: TGTGCCAGCAGCTTCGGTCGCTCCTACGAGCAGTACTTC. This codes for CASSFGRSYEQYF.

In this sample, this clonotype turned up a few times. The chain uses TRBV29-1 and TRBJ2-5; TRBD1 matches 9 bases. Germline CDR1 SQVTM, CDR2 ANQGSEA. The CDR3 is 15 residues long. Trimming took 3 bases from V and 4 from J; bases not matched to a gene: 9. CDR3 region: CSVERSGTGIETQYF. Written as DNA, the CDR3 is TGCAGCGTTGAGCGTTCCGGGACAGGGATAGAGACCCAGTACTTC.

The CDR3, as DNA: TGTGCCAGCACTCGGAGGACAGGGGTAGGCTCCTACGAGCAGTACTTC. Its translation is CASTRRTGVGSYEQYF. The chain links TRBV5-6 to TRBJ2-7, with 9 bases matching TRBD1. The germline V gene has CDR1 SGHDT and CDR2 YYEEEE. J gave up 0 bases and V 6 bases, and 10 bases lay outside the gene matches. This CDR3 has 16 amino acids.

The chain links TRBV2 to TRBJ2-1; TRBD1 is a possible D gene (6 bases). Germline CDR1 reads SNHLY; CDR2 reads FYNNEI. The CDR3 totals 14 residues. Trimming took 8 bases from V and 4 from J, leaving 15 bases between them. The CDR3 nucleotides are TGTGCCAGCCCCCTCCTGGGGGCTTACAATGAGCAGTTCTTC. This translates into CASPLLGAYNEQFF.

In its sample, this clonotype was seen a few times. The rearrangement links TRBV18 to TRBJ2-3, with TRBD2 matching over 8 bases. Looked up from germline, CDR1 is KGHSH and CDR2 is LQKENI. The CDR3 extends over 16 amino acids. The V and J ends lost 6 bases and 4 bases, in that order; junction bases with no gene match: 12. The CDR3 sequence: CASSPRFSGVADTQYF. The CDR3 coding sequence is TGTGCCAGCTCGCCGAGATTTAGCGGGGTGGCAGATACGCAGTATTTT.

The chain has TRBV5-4 and TRBJ1-1; D is possibly TRBD1 (6 bases). There are 16 residues in the CDR3. Between the trimmed V and J ends, which lost 2 bases and 0 bases, there was a span of 14 bases. Germline lookup yields CDR1 SGHNT and CDR2 YYREEE (reference sequence). Here the CDR3 reads CASSFGGGVMNTEAFF. As DNA, the CDR3 is TGTGCCAGCAGCTTTGGAGGGGGTGTAATGAACACTGAAGCTTTCTTT.

The sample holds many counts of this clonotype. The gene calls are TRBV5-1 and TRBJ2-1; weak D call: TRBD1 (5 bases). This CDR3 comprises 15 residues. Germline V gives CDR1 SGHRS, CDR2 YFSETQ. V lost 3 bases and J lost 0, with 10 bases in between. CDR3 residues: CASSSDTSSYNEQFF. The CDR3 nucleotides are TGCGCCAGCAGCTCGGACACCAGCTCCTACAATGAGCAGTTCTTC.

The chain uses TRBV9 and TRBJ2-2; D may be TRBD1 or TRBD2 (5 bases each). The CDR3 is 16 residues long. The V end lost 3 bases, the J end lost 5 bases, and 17 bases lay between the germline ends. CDR1 is SGDLS, CDR2 YYNGEE, per germline. The CDR3 DNA reads as TGTGCCAGCAGCGCCGGTGGGACCGGACGGACCGGGGAGCTGTTTTTT. This sequence encodes CASSAGGTGRTGELFF.

This clonotype was seen ten or more times. The chain joins TRBV5-1 to TRBJ2-3; the match to TRBD1 covers 9 bases. The CDR3 is 14 residues long. After removal of 4 bases from V and 3 bases from J, the junction contained 3 bases not matched to a gene. CDR1 and CDR2 (germline): SGHRS, YFSETQ. The CDR3, as DNA: TGCGCCAGCAGCACGGGACAGGGTACAGATACGCAGTATTTT. Its protein product is CASSTGQGTDTQYF.

There are many counts of this clonotype. The genes are TRBV7-2 and TRBJ2-3; 14 bases line up with TRBD2. V gave up 4 bases and J gave up 7 bases; unmatched junction bases: 4. This CDR3 region has 15 residues. Germline CDR1 reads SGHTA; CDR2 reads FQGNSA. The CDR3 DNA follows: TGTGCCAGCAGCTCAAGACTAGCGGGGGGGAATACGCAGTATTTT. The encoded protein is CASSSRLAGGNTQYF.

This clonotype has more than one count but fewer than ten. The V and J genes are TRBV6-5 and TRBJ2-5; 8 nucleotides match TRBD1. V dropped 5 bases and J dropped 0; count of bases not matched to a gene: 2. CDR3 length: 14 residues. Germline CDR1 and CDR2: MNHEY and SVGAGI. The CDR3 DNA reads TGTGCCAGCAGTCTGGACAGGGACCAAGAGACCCAGTACTTC. It is translated as CASSLDRDQETQYF.

This chain connects TRBV12-3 or TRBV12-4 to TRBJ2-1, with TRBD1 matching over 8 bases. J lost 10 bases, V lost 5 bases, and 10 bases had no gene match. The CDR3 consists of 14 residues. The CDR3 here is CASSPDRGAGEQFF. The CDR3 DNA is TGTGCCAGCAGTCCCGACAGGGGCGCAGGAGAGCAGTTCTTC.

In DNA, the CDR3 is TGTGCCAGTAGCCGAGCGGGGGCCCCGGGACCCTACAATGAGCAGTTCTTC. This translates into CASSRAGAPGPYNEQFF. This sequence joins TRBV19 and TRBJ2-1; TRBD2 matches at 8 bases. The CDR3 is made up of 17 amino acids. After removal of 6 bases from V and 2 bases from J, the junction contained 12 bases not matched to a gene. Germline CDR1 LNHDA, CDR2 SQIVND (reference sequence).

This clonotype was counted only a few times. The CDR3 region is CASERAPKRGPPLGNQPQHF. CDR3 nucleotides: TGTGCCAGCGAACGGGCCCCGAAGAGGGGGCCTCCTCTTGGCAATCAGCCCCAGCATTTT. The genes are TRBV6-5 and TRBJ1-5, with 7 bases matching TRBD1. The CDR3 runs 20 residues. Germline assignment: CDR1 MNHEY and CDR2 SVGAGI. Trimming took 8 bases from V and 2 from J; bases not matched to a gene: 24.

This clonotype was recorded a few times. V usage is TRBV5-1 and J usage is TRBJ1-4; 11 positions match TRBD1. Germline V CDR1 and CDR2: SGHRS, YFSETQ. This CDR3 is built from 15 residues. Unmatched junction bases numbered 2, after V lost 4 bases and J lost 3 bases. The chain's CDR3 is CASSGQGAANEKLFF. The CDR3 DNA sequence: TGCGCCAGCAGCGGACAGGGGGCGGCTAATGAAAAACTGTTTTTT.

This clonotype came up once. The J gene is TRBJ2-4, the V gene TRBV11-2, with TRBD2 as a possible D gene (5 bases). Germline V gene data show CDR1 as SGHAT and CDR2 as FQNNGV. The germline V and J ends were trimmed by 1 base and 5 bases, with 9 bases remaining between them. This CDR3 comprises 14 residues. The CDR3 DNA reads as TGTGCCAGCAGCTTAGCGGGGAGCCAAAACATTCAGTACTTC. Protein sequence: CASSLAGSQNIQYF.

This chain connects TRBV29-1 to TRBJ1-4, with unresolved D. The CDR3 has 13 amino acids. From germline, CDR1 is SQVTM and CDR2 ANQGSEA. The V and J ends lost 7 bases and 8 bases respectively, with 17 bases between them. The CDR3 coding sequence is TGCAGCGCCACGGGGAGTAGAGGGGAAAAACTGTTTTTT. This encodes CSATGSRGEKLFF.

This clonotype occurred a few times. This chain connects TRBV5-4 to TRBJ1-5; D uncertain. The CDR3 consists of 15 residues. Trimming removed 5 bases from V and 3 bases from J, with 15 bases in between. Germline V gene lookup returns CDR1 SGHNT and CDR2 YYREEE (reference sequence). The CDR3 spells CASSQIPGNNQPQHF. In DNA, the CDR3 is TGTGCCAGCAGTCAGATCCCCGGGAACAATCAGCCCCAGCATTTT.

The V gene is TRBV7-6, the J gene TRBJ2-3, with TRBD2 matching 13 bases. The CDR3 length is 18 residues. CDR1 is SGHVS, CDR2 FNYEAQ, per germline. Trimming cost V 4 bases and J 0 bases; bases outside gene matches: 7. The CDR3 protein is CASSSGLAGVTSTDTQYF. The CDR3 region has the DNA TGTGCCAGCAGCTCCGGACTAGCGGGGGTGACTAGCACAGATACGCAGTATTTT. The variable domain in full, completed from reference TRBV7-6 and TRBJ2-3, reads GAGVSQSPRYKVTKRGQDVALRCDPISGHVSLYWYRQALGQGPEFLTYFNYEAQQDKSGLPNDRFSAERPEGSISTLTIQRTEQRDSAMYRCASSSGLAGVTSTDTQYFGPGTRLTVL.

This clonotype was picked up a small number of times. The chain employs TRBV28 and TRBJ2-2, with a possible D match to TRBD1 (6 bases). Germline CDR1 reads MDHEN; CDR2 reads SYDVKM. The V end lost 7 bases, the J end lost 4 bases, and 19 bases lay between the germline ends. CDR3 length equals 16 residues. CDR3 bases: TGTGCCAGCACCCCCGGACAGCCACCCGTCACCGGGGAGCTGTTTTTT. Its protein product is CASTPGQPPVTGELFF.